This TCR beta chain was recovered during a study of regulatory T cells in long-lasting Graves disease. The CDR3 has 16 residues. V was shortened by 7 bases and J by 1 base, with 20 bases between the two germline ends. Per the germline V gene, CDR1 is SNHLY and CDR2 is FYNNEI. This clonotype was seen more than once but under ten times. Time point indicated: newly diagnosed GD, antithyroid drugs for less than 3 months. Construction of the TCR library relied on RNA isolated from PBMCs. CDR3-region Arm-PCR and iRepertoire HTBI primers produced the TCR beta libraries. In the authors' methods: More than 55 TRBV and 12 to 15 TRBJ segments were identified across samples. TCRdb re-derived calls from the multiplex PCR reads in MiXCR, one entry per CDR3 protein. The V and J calls and clone size come from TCRdb's table, not from the authors' own analysis. The repertoire holds hundreds of thousands of distinct CDR3 sequences, about 16% seen once, with 9.5% to 15% in the top ten.

This sample was also put to use in a study of T cells in Graves' hyperthyroidism and ophthalmopathy. As that study records: During a first-round RT-PCR of the TCR CDR3, the HTBI primer set was used. Within blood appeared most thyroid clonotypes that had expanded above 0.001.

The sample was peripheral blood mononuclear cells (PBMCs), taken at new diagnosis, from a patient treated with antithyroid drugs. The chain has TRBV2 and TRBJ2-7; the D call may be TRBD1 or TRBD2 (5 bases each). This clonotype was sampled from a man in his late teens or twenties with Graves disease. The CDR3 loop reads CASTNIRGPSSYEQYF. The CDR3 region has the DNA TGTGCCAGCACCAATATCCGGGGACCGTCTTCCTACGAGCAGTACTTC.